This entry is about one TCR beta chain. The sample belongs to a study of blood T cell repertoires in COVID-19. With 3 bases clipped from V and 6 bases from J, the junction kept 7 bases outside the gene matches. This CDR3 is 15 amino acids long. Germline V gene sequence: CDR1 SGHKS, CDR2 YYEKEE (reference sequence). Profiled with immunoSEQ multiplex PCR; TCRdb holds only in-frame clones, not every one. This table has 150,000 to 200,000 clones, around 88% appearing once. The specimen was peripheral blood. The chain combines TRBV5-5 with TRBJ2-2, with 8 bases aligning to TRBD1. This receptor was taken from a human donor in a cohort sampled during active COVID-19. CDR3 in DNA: TGTGCCAGCAGCTCGACAGGGGTTGGCGCCGGGGAGCTGTTTTTT. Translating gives CASSSTGVGAGELFF.